The 32 T cell receptor beta chains below all came from one sample that was sequenced in a study of blood T cell repertoires in COVID-19. The data were produced by immunoSEQ multiplex PCR, yet TCRdb's version contains in-frame clones alone and is incomplete. The table has approximately 230,000 clones, around 82% seen once. What was sequenced was peripheral blood. These TCRs come from an elderly man with acute or convalescent COVID-19.

V and J are TRBV7-2 and TRBJ1-5; TRBD1 agrees at 9 bases. The CDR3 is made up of 15 amino acids. After removal of 2 bases from V and 4 bases from J, the junction contained 3 bases not matched to a gene. Germline V gives CDR1 SGHTA, CDR2 FQGNSA. The CDR3 DNA is TGTGCCAGCAGCTTAATGGGGACAGGGAATCAGCCCCAGCATTTT. Translated: CASSLMGTGNQPQHF.

In its sample, this clone was seen a few times. This chain connects TRBV27 to TRBJ2-5; 13 bases agree with TRBD2. Germline V gene data show CDR1 as MNHEY and CDR2 as SMNVEV (reference sequence). V shed 6 bases and J 4 bases; nucleotides not matched to a gene: 5. The CDR3 length is 15 residues. The CDR3 sequence: CASSKRTSGGETQYF. CDR3 DNA: TGTGCCAGCAGCAAGAGGACTAGCGGGGGAGAGACCCAGTACTTC.

V usage is TRBV6-5 and J usage is TRBJ1-2; 9 bases align to TRBD1. The CDR3 extends over 15 amino acids. V lost 5 bases and J lost 3; bases outside the gene matches: 7. CDR1 is MNHEY and CDR2 is SVGAGI in the germline V gene. DNA of the CDR3: TGTGCCAGCAGTCTGGGAACAGGGGGCTACTATGGCTACACCTTC. This gives the protein CASSLGTGGYYGYTF.

The V gene is TRBV2, the J gene TRBJ1-6, with D unclear. Trimming pared 6 bases from V and 15 bases from J, leaving 15 bases between. The length of the CDR3 is 12 residues. Germline CDR1 SNHLY, CDR2 FYNNEI. The CDR3 region is CASSPDTPDLHF. The CDR3 DNA reads as TGTGCCAGCAGCCCTGACACCCCGGACCTCCACTTT.

The rearrangement joins TRBV5-8 to TRBJ2-5; perhaps TRBD2 as D (6 bases). This CDR3 region has 15 residues. CDR1 and CDR2 (germline): SGHTS, YDEGEE. V was trimmed by 0 bases and J by 5 bases, leaving 14 bases between them. The CDR3 DNA sequence: TGTGCCAGCAGCTTGGGGGCCCGCGGGATGGAGACCCAGTACTTC. Protein product: CASSLGARGMETQYF.

The chain carries TRBV9 and TRBJ2-1; 10 bases are shared with TRBD2. The V gene's germline CDR1 is SGDLS and CDR2 YYNGEE. Losses at the gene ends were 3 bases for V and 10 bases for J; bases not matched to a gene: 13. This CDR3 comprises 16 residues. CDR3 coding DNA: TGTGCCAGCAGCGGCGGGGGGGCTAGCGGGAGTCGCGAGCAGTTCTTC. Translated: CASSGGGASGSREQFF.

The chain uses TRBV3-1 (or the pseudogene TRBV3-2) and TRBJ2-7; TRBD1 agrees at 7 bases. After removal of 4 bases from V and 7 bases from J, the junction contained 13 bases not matched to a gene. This CDR3 region has 15 residues. Germline CDR1 and CDR2: LGHDT and YNNKEL (reference sequence). The CDR3 DNA reads TGTGCCAGCAGCCGCTTTGGGACAGAGCGCCGGGAGCAGTACTTC. Its translation: CASSRFGTERREQYF.

CDR3 in DNA: TGTGCCAGCAGCCAAGGTGTGGGACTATGGGCGTTCTTC. It encodes CASSQGVGLWAFF. The chain recombines TRBV3-1 (or the pseudogene TRBV3-2) with TRBJ2-1, with 7 nucleotides matching TRBD2. Unmatched junction bases numbered 9, after V lost 1 base and J lost 15 bases. Germline assignment: CDR1 LGHDT and CDR2 YNNKEL (reference sequence). CDR3 size: 13 residues.

V is TRBV9 and J is TRBJ2-7, with 10 bases fitting TRBD2. The CDR3 is made up of 15 amino acids. The germline CDR1 and CDR2 sequences are SGDLS and YYNGEE. V lost 1 base to trimming and J lost 4 bases; unmatched junction nucleotides: 5. The CDR3 loop reads CASSVIAGGLYEQYF. CDR3 sequence (DNA): TGTGCCAGCAGCGTAATAGCGGGAGGACTGTACGAGCAGTACTTC. Filled out from reference TRBV9 and TRBJ2-7, the complete variable domain reads DSGVTQTPKHLITATGQRVTLRCSPRSGDLSVYWYQQSLDQGLQFLIQYYNGEERAKGNILERFSAQQFPDLHSELNLSSLELGDSALYFCASSVIAGGLYEQYFGPGTRLTVT.

The CDR3 spells CASSEMAGGWETQYF. CDR3 in DNA: TGTGCCAGCAGTGAAATGGCGGGAGGTTGGGAGACCCAGTACTTC. The chain has TRBV2 and TRBJ2-5, with 8 bases matching TRBD2. Germline values: CDR1 SNHLY, CDR2 FYNNEI. The CDR3 length is 15 residues. V trimming: 2 bases; J trimming: 5 bases; junction bases outside the gene matches: 7.

V usage is TRBV19 and J usage is TRBJ2-3; unclear D gene. The CDR3 totals 13 residues. CDR1 and CDR2 from the germline V gene are LNHDA and SQIVND (reference sequence). Trimming took 3 bases from V and 6 from J, leaving 10 bases between them. The CDR3 DNA is TGTGCCAGTAGTATGTTGGGCCAGGATACGCAGTATTTT. Amino acid sequence: CASSMLGQDTQYF.

The chain uses TRBV15 and TRBJ1-1; D remains ambiguous. This CDR3 is built from 15 residues. Trimming shortened V by 4 bases and J by 5 bases, and 17 bases separated the two germline ends. Germline loops: CDR1 LNHNV, CDR2 YYDKDF (reference sequence). In nucleotides, the CDR3 is TGTGCCACCAGCAATTATGGCGGGCGTGGGACTGAAGCTTTCTTT. Its translation is CATSNYGGRGTEAFF.

This clone came up a few times. The chain carries TRBV4-1 and TRBJ2-7; no clear D gene. The CDR3 is made up of 15 amino acids. The germline V and J ends were trimmed by 0 bases and 2 bases, with 11 bases remaining between them. Germline lookup yields CDR1 MGHRA and CDR2 YSYEKL. The CDR3 sequence is CASSQDEAGAYEQYF. The CDR3 nucleotides read TGCGCCAGCAGCCAAGATGAGGCCGGAGCCTACGAGCAGTACTTC.

The chain links TRBV7-3 to TRBJ2-1; 10 bases align to TRBD1. The CDR3 spans 16 residues. Trimming took 5 bases from V and 8 from J; bases not matched to a gene: 12. Per germline, CDR1 SGHTA and CDR2 FQGTGA. The CDR3 DNA is TGTGCCAGCAGCGTCGTAGGGACAGGGGTTGTCGATGAGCAGTTCTTC. Protein product: CASSVVGTGVVDEQFF.

V usage is TRBV10-1 and J usage is TRBJ1-1; TRBD1 matches at 9 bases. The germline CDR1 and CDR2 sequences are WNHNN and SYGVQD (reference sequence). This CDR3 region has 14 residues. V lost 6 bases and J lost 2; bases outside the gene matches: 4. The CDR3 DNA is TGCGCCAGCAGGCCGGGACAGGGAAACACTGAAGCTTTCTTT. Amino acid sequence: CASRPGQGNTEAFF.

The rearrangement joins TRBV7-9 to TRBJ1-5, with TRBD1 identical over 7 bases. J was trimmed by 6 bases and V by 1 base; bases with no gene match: 3. CDR3 length equals 14 residues. The germline V gene has CDR1 SEHNR and CDR2 FQNEAQ (reference sequence). This chain's CDR3 is CASSLEGGSQPQHF. The DNA of the CDR3 is TGTGCCAGCAGCTTAGAAGGGGGCAGTCAGCCCCAGCATTTT.

The V gene is TRBV6-1, the J gene TRBJ2-2; the match to TRBD2 covers 9 bases. Germline CDR1 MNHNS, CDR2 SASEGT. This CDR3 has 15 amino acids. With V trimmed by 1 base and J by 8 bases, 5 bases remained unmatched. The CDR3, as DNA: TGTGCCAGCAGTGAAGTGCGGGGGGGCGAAGGGGAGCTGTTTTTT. Its translation is CASSEVRGGEGELFF.

The chain recombines TRBV19 with TRBJ1-2; D might be TRBD1 (6 bases). V was pared by 7 bases and J by 5 bases, with 11 bases between. In germline, CDR1 is LNHDA, CDR2 SQIVND (reference sequence). The CDR3 sequence is 12 residues long. CDR3 protein: CASISGAYGYTF. The CDR3 DNA reads TGTGCCAGTATCTCAGGGGCTTATGGCTACACCTTC.

This sequence joins TRBV2 and TRBJ1-2; D is unclear. The V end was cut by 5 bases, the J end by 2 bases, with 18 bases between. The CDR3 length is 16 residues. CDR1 and CDR2 from the germline V gene are SNHLY and FYNNEI. Here the CDR3 reads CASSQFLAGFNYGYTF. The DNA of the CDR3 is TGTGCCAGCAGTCAATTCTTGGCAGGTTTCAACTATGGCTACACCTTC.

The rearrangement links TRBV5-1 to TRBJ1-3; 7 positions agree with TRBD1. This CDR3 is built from 16 residues. Germline CDR1 and CDR2: SGHRS and YFSETQ. V shed 3 bases and J 0 bases; nucleotides not matched to a gene: 6. CDR3 loop: CASSSGQPGSGNTIYF. DNA of the CDR3: TGCGCCAGCAGCTCGGGACAGCCCGGCTCTGGAAACACCATATATTTT.

This chain connects TRBV5-8 to TRBJ1-1; D call uncertain. The V end lost 1 base, the J end lost 7 bases, and 11 bases lay between the germline ends. The CDR3 extends over 13 amino acids. CDR1 is SGHTS, CDR2 YDEGEE, per germline. For the CDR3, the DNA is TGTGCCAGCAGCTTGTCACAAAGACTTGAAGCTTTCTTT. Encoded protein: CASSLSQRLEAFF. The full variable domain, rest sourced from reference TRBV5-8 and TRBJ1-1, is EAGVTQSPTHLIKTRGQQATLRCSPISGHTSVYWYQQALGLGLQFLLWYDEGEERNRGNFPPRFSGRQFPNYSSELNVNALELEDSALYLCASSLSQRLEAFFGQGTRLTVV.

V is TRBV19 and J is TRBJ2-3; TRBD2 agrees at 11 bases. This CDR3 region has 15 residues. V shed 4 bases, J shed 4 bases, and the junction held 4 bases outside the gene matches. Germline CDR1 LNHDA, CDR2 SQIVND (reference sequence). CDR3 bases: TGTGCCAGTAGTAGTAGGACTAGCGGGCCAGATACGCAGTATTTT. This translates into CASSSRTSGPDTQYF.

The chain uses TRBV19 and TRBJ2-7, with 7 nucleotides matching TRBD1. J was trimmed by 3 bases and V by 11 bases; bases with no gene match: 10. CDR3 size: 13 residues. From germline, CDR1 is LNHDA and CDR2 SQIVND (reference sequence). As DNA, the CDR3 is TGTGCCGCCTCGACAGGGTTGGACTACGAGCAGTACTTC. Translating it yields CAASTGLDYEQYF. The entire variable domain, with the rest obtained from reference TRBV19 and TRBJ2-7, is as follows: DGGITQSPKYLFRKEGQNVTLSCEQNLNHDAMYWYRQDPGQGLRLIYYSQIVNDFQKGDIAEGYSVSREKKESFPLTVTSAQKNPTAFYLCAASTGLDYEQYFGPGTRLTVT.

This chain uses TRBV5-1 with TRBJ1-4, with D perhaps TRBD1 (5 bases). Germline V lookup: CDR1 SGHRS, CDR2 YFSETQ. The CDR3 is made up of 14 amino acids. Between the trimmed V and J ends, which lost 1 base and 7 bases, there was a span of 11 bases. The CDR3 region is CASSLSGKSEKLFF. CDR3 sequence (DNA): TGCGCCAGCAGCTTGTCAGGGAAAAGTGAAAAACTGTTTTTT.

The chain joins TRBV5-1 to TRBJ2-1, with 13 bases that match TRBD2. This CDR3 has 15 residues. J lost 6 bases, V lost 0 bases, and 0 bases had no gene match. CDR1 is SGHRS and CDR2 is YFSETQ in the germline V gene. The DNA of the CDR3 is TGCGCCAGCAGCTTGGGACTAGCGGGGGGCAATGAGCAGTTCTTC. It translates to CASSLGLAGGNEQFF.

The rearrangement links TRBV6-4 to TRBJ2-1; D remains ambiguous. In germline, CDR1 is MRHNA, CDR2 SNTAGT. Trimming stripped 4 bases from V and 2 bases from J, with 18 bases between. This CDR3 comprises 17 residues. CDR3 nucleotide sequence: TGTGCCAGCAGTGCCTCCGTAGGAGCAGCCGCCTACAATGAGCAGTTCTTC. Protein sequence: CASSASVGAAAYNEQFF.

The chain recombines TRBV4-2 with TRBJ1-1; maybe TRBD1 (5 bases). Germline CDR1 reads LGHNA; CDR2 reads YNFKEQ. The CDR3 totals 17 residues. Between the trimmed V and J ends, which lost 0 bases and 0 bases, there was a span of 14 bases. CDR3 loop: CASSQDLQGFMNTEAFF. The CDR3 DNA reads TGTGCCAGCAGCCAAGATCTGCAGGGCTTTATGAACACTGAAGCTTTCTTT.

This clone was seen more than once but under ten times. The V gene is TRBV5-5, the J gene TRBJ2-2; perhaps TRBD2 as D (5 bases). The CDR3 covers 14 residues. V was shortened by 2 bases and J by 7 bases, with 12 bases between the two germline ends. In germline, CDR1 is SGHKS, CDR2 YYEKEE (reference sequence). The DNA for the CDR3 is TGTGCCAGCAGCTTAGGCCTAGCCCACGGGGAGCTGTTTTTT. Amino acid sequence: CASSLGLAHGELFF.

The rearrangement uses TRBV11-2 and TRBJ2-3, with 9 bases lining up with TRBD2. The CDR3 is made up of 15 amino acids. The germline CDR1 and CDR2 sequences are SGHAT and FQNNGV. Losses at the gene ends were 5 bases for V and 1 base for J; bases not matched to a gene: 4. DNA for the CDR3: TGTGCCAGCAGCGATGGCGGGGGGGGCACAGATACGCAGTATTTT. This encodes CASSDGGGGTDTQYF.

The rearrangement uses TRBV7-9 and TRBJ2-5, with 11 bases lining up with TRBD1. From germline, CDR1 is SEHNR and CDR2 FQNEAQ (reference sequence). CDR3 length: 15 residues. Trimming removed 5 bases from V and 5 bases from J; junction bases left unmatched: 7. The CDR3 DNA sequence: TGTGCCAGCAGCCCCCGGACAGGGGGCGCCGAGACCCAGTACTTC. It specifies CASSPRTGGAETQYF.

V usage is TRBV11-2 and J usage is TRBJ2-7, with TRBD2 matching over 12 bases. The CDR3 length is 17 residues. After removal of 2 bases from V and 0 bases from J, the junction contained 5 bases not matched to a gene. Germline V gene sequence: CDR1 SGHAT, CDR2 FQNNGV. CDR3 loop: CASSLFLAGGGSYEQYF. In DNA, the CDR3 is TGTGCCAGCAGCTTATTTCTAGCGGGAGGGGGCTCCTACGAGCAGTACTTC.

V and J are TRBV5-1 and TRBJ1-2, with 7 bases identical to TRBD1. The germline V gene encodes CDR1 SGHRS and CDR2 YFSETQ. V gave up 4 bases and J gave up 4 bases; unmatched junction bases: 4. This CDR3 is built from 13 residues. This chain's CDR3 is CASSAQGVYGYTF. CDR3 coding DNA: TGCGCCAGCAGCGCCCAGGGGGTCTATGGCTACACCTTC.